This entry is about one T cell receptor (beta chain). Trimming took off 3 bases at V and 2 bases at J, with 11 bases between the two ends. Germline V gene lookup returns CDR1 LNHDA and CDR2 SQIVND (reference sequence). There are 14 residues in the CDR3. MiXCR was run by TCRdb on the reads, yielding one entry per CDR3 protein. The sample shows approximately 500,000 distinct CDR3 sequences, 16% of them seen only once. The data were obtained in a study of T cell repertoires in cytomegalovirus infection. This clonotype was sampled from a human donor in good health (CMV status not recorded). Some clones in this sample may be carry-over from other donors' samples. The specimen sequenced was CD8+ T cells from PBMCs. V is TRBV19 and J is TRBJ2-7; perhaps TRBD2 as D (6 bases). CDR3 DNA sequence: TGTGCCAGTAGTATTACGGGAGAGACCTACGAGCAGTACTTC. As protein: CASSITGETYEQYF.